The 8 T cell receptor beta chains listed next were all sequenced from one sample in a study of blood T cell repertoires in COVID-19. Profiling relied on immunoSEQ multiplex PCR, and the TCRdb table lists in-frame clones only, not all of them. This sample has under 50,000 clones, with roughly 90% found just once. The material sequenced was peripheral blood. The receptors come from a man aged 65 to 79 with active COVID-19.

The rearrangement links TRBV7-9 to TRBJ1-5, with D uncertain. The CDR3 is made up of 14 amino acids. CDR1 SEHNR and CDR2 FQNEAQ come from the germline V gene (reference sequence). V was trimmed by 6 bases and J by 1 base, leaving 10 bases between them. The CDR3 here is CASSQVNSNQPQHF. The CDR3 nucleotides read TGTGCCAGCAGTCAGGTGAACAGCAATCAGCCCCAGCATTTT.

V and J are TRBV5-4 and TRBJ2-7; the match to TRBD2 covers 7 bases. Germline V lookup: CDR1 SGHNT, CDR2 YYREEE (reference sequence). The CDR3 extends over 15 amino acids. The ends lost 0 bases at V and 2 bases at J; junction bases unmatched: 5. The CDR3 sequence is CASSLGLAETYEQYF. Here the CDR3 DNA reads TGTGCCAGCAGCTTGGGTCTAGCGGAGACCTACGAGCAGTACTTC.

This clone was observed a single time. The V gene is TRBV5-5, the J gene TRBJ1-2; 10 bases map to TRBD1. Germline loops: CDR1 SGHKS, CDR2 YYEKEE (reference sequence). J was trimmed by 5 bases and V by 0 bases; bases with no gene match: 1. The CDR3 spans 14 residues. The CDR3 DNA is TGTGCCAGCAGCTTGGAGGGACAGGGGTATGGCTACACCTTC. Its translation is CASSLEGQGYGYTF. Based on the CDR3 plus reference TRBV5-5 and TRBJ1-2, the full variable domain is DAGVTQSPTHLIKTRGQQVTLRCSPISGHKSVSWYQQVLGQGPQFIFQYYEKEERGRGNFPDRFSARQFPNYSSELNVNALLLGDSALYLCASSLEGQGYGYTFGSGTRLTVV.

Of note for this clone: Other DNA sequences in the same sample also yield this CDR3. The chain links TRBV19 to TRBJ2-3; 7 positions match TRBD2. With 4 bases clipped from V and 6 bases from J, the junction kept 1 base outside the gene matches. The CDR3 extends over 12 amino acids. Germline V CDR1 and CDR2: LNHDA, SQIVND (reference sequence). This chain's CDR3 is CASSSGSDTQYF. CDR3 coding DNA: TGTGCCAGTAGTAGCGGGAGTGATACGCAGTATTTT.

This clone was seen once. This chain joins TRBV5-1 and TRBJ1-1; no firm D call. The CDR3 sequence is 16 residues long. With 0 bases removed from V and 8 bases from J, the gap between germline ends came to 20 bases. Germline V gives CDR1 SGHRS, CDR2 YFSETQ. The CDR3 region has the DNA TGCGCCAGCAGCTTGGCCGGAAGGTCGGGGAGAGAAGAAGCTTTCTTT. It yields the protein CASSLAGRSGREEAFF.

DNA for the CDR3: TGCGCCAGCAGCCCGCGGGACAGGGATGGCCAAGAGACCCAGTACTTC. Translated, it gives CASSPRDRDGQETQYF. V and J are TRBV5-1 and TRBJ2-5; 9 bases agree with TRBD1. The CDR3 totals 16 residues. Looked up from germline, CDR1 is SGHRS and CDR2 is YFSETQ. The junction had 8 bases not matched to a gene; V was cut back by 4 bases and J by 1 base.

J is TRBJ2-1 and V is TRBV5-1; D is ambiguous. Trimming took 0 bases from V and 6 from J, leaving 4 bases between them. The germline V gene has CDR1 SGHRS and CDR2 YFSETQ. This CDR3 contains 12 residues. The CDR3 region has the DNA TGCGCCAGCAGCTTGGATCTCAATGAGCAGTTCTTC. Amino acids: CASSLDLNEQFF.

This clone was observed a single time. V gene TRBV7-8 combines with J gene TRBJ1-5, with D perhaps TRBD1 (6 bases). The germline V and J ends were trimmed by 8 bases and 0 bases, with 11 bases remaining between them. Germline lookup yields CDR1 SGHVS and CDR2 FQNEAQ. The CDR3 spans 14 residues. CDR3 coding DNA: TGTGCCAGCTCTGGGACAAATAGCAATCAGCCCCAGCATTTT. It translates to CASSGTNSNQPQHF.